These 24 T cell receptor beta chains originate from one sample sequenced in a study of T cells after yellow fever vaccination. TCRdb reprocessed the 5' RACE reads with MiXCR, giving one entry per CDR3 protein. This table holds roughly 340,000 distinct CDR3 sequences, 4% found once. The sample consisted of PBMCs, taken 5 days after the yellow fever booster vaccination. These receptors originate from a man younger than 30 who received the YFV17D yellow fever vaccine.

In this sample, this clonotype turned up a few times. The chain links TRBV19 to TRBJ2-1, with D perhaps matching TRBD2 (6 bases). Germline CDR1 and CDR2: LNHDA and SQIVND (reference sequence). Trimming took off 5 bases at V and 5 bases at J, with 16 bases between the two ends. This CDR3 spans 15 amino acids. CDR3 in DNA: TGTGCCAGTAGTCAAGGACTACCCGGCAACAATGAGCAGTTCTTC. Amino acids: CASSQGLPGNNEQFF.

This clonotype has a count of ten or more. The chain carries TRBV6-5 and TRBJ1-2, with D unresolved. This CDR3 is built from 13 residues. Germline V gene data show CDR1 as MNHEY and CDR2 as SVGAGI. The ends were cut back, 6 bases at V and 2 bases at J, with 10 bases in the middle. This CDR3 reads CASSLGRNYGYTF. In DNA, the CDR3 is TGTGCCAGCAGCTTAGGACGCAACTATGGCTACACCTTC.

This clonotype appeared many times. This chain uses TRBV7-2 with TRBJ2-4; D may be TRBD1 (5 bases). This CDR3 has 14 amino acids. Germline CDR1 is SGHTA and CDR2 is FQGNSA. V lost 5 bases, J lost 0 bases, and 8 bases lay in between. For the CDR3, the DNA is TGTGCCAGCAGCACGACAGTAGCCAAAAACATTCAGTACTTC. This codes for CASSTTVAKNIQYF.

This clonotype came up many times. The chain has TRBV5-1 and TRBJ2-3; D possibly uses TRBD1 or TRBD2 (5 bases each). The CDR3 covers 14 residues. Per germline, CDR1 SGHRS and CDR2 YFSETQ. Deletions cut 7 bases from V and 1 base from J, with 13 bases between. In DNA, the CDR3 is TGCGCCAGCTTGGGGGACCCAGGCACAGATACGCAGTATTTT. Translation: CASLGDPGTDTQYF.

The chain is built from TRBV20-1 and TRBJ2-7; possible D gene TRBD1, 5 bases. The CDR3 is 14 amino acids. Germline V lookup: CDR1 DFQATT, CDR2 SNEGSKA (reference sequence). V dropped 3 bases and J dropped 2 bases, with 14 bases sitting between them. The CDR3 DNA follows: TGCAGTGCTAGTGCCTCGCCAGGGCCCTACGAGCAGTACTTC. The encoded protein is CSASASPGPYEQYF.

The CDR3 is CASSRASAGGFKEQYF. The CDR3 DNA is TGTGCCAGCAGCCGAGCCTCAGCGGGGGGGTTTAAGGAGCAGTATTTT. The chain links TRBV4-2 to TRBJ2-3; TRBD2 agrees at 10 bases. Trimming at V came to 4 bases and at J to 11 bases, leaving 15 bases not matched to a gene. The CDR3 consists of 16 residues. Germline CDR1 and CDR2: LGHNA and YNFKEQ.

V and J are TRBV24-1 and TRBJ2-7; D gene unclear. Trimming removed 8 bases at V and 6 bases at J, with 16 bases between. Per germline, CDR1 KGHDR and CDR2 SFDVKD. The CDR3 totals 13 residues. For the CDR3, the DNA is TGTGCCACCATGCAGGCCCCTCAAGGCGAGCAGTACTTC. Translated, it gives CATMQAPQGEQYF.

J is TRBJ1-2 and V is TRBV11-2; TRBD1 matches 9 bases. The germline V gene has CDR1 SGHAT and CDR2 FQNNGV. Trimming took 6 bases from V and 4 from J; bases not matched to a gene: 6. CDR3 length: 14 amino acids. The CDR3 spells CASRNTGGGYGYTF. DNA of the CDR3: TGTGCCAGCAGGAATACAGGGGGCGGCTATGGCTACACCTTC.

The rearrangement joins TRBV5-1 to TRBJ2-3, with D perhaps assigned TRBD1 or TRBD2 (5 bases each). V was clipped by 2 bases and J by 5 bases, with 12 bases between them. Germline V gives CDR1 SGHRS, CDR2 YFSETQ. This CDR3 spans 14 amino acids. CDR3 in amino acids: CASSFGGIRDTQYF. CDR3 nucleotide sequence: TGCGCCAGCAGCTTTGGGGGTATCAGAGATACGCAGTATTTT. Based on the CDR3 plus reference TRBV5-1 and TRBJ2-3, the full variable domain is KAGVTQTPRYLIKTRGQQVTLSCSPISGHRSVSWYQQTPGQGLQFLFEYFSETQRNKGNFPGRFSGRQFSNSRSEMNVSTLELGDSALYLCASSFGGIRDTQYFGPGTRLTVL.

This clonotype has just a few counts. The chain uses TRBV4-3 and TRBJ2-3; 8 positions match TRBD1. Germline CDR1 LGHNA, CDR2 YSLEER. This CDR3 region has 15 residues. V dropped 2 bases and J dropped 5; count of bases not matched to a gene: 6. CDR3 bases: TGCGCCAGCAGCCAACCTGGACAGGGCGTAGATACGCAGTATTTT. The encoded protein is CASSQPGQGVDTQYF.

This clonotype was seen more than once but under ten times. The chain uses TRBV20-1 and TRBJ1-4; D call uncertain. Germline assignment: CDR1 DFQATT and CDR2 SNEGSKA (reference sequence). Trimming left V 3 bases short and J 8 bases short, with 22 bases between. This CDR3 comprises 16 residues. This chain's CDR3 is CSASSGWRAAGEKLFF. The CDR3 nucleotides are TGCAGTGCTAGCTCCGGATGGCGAGCAGCGGGAGAAAAACTGTTTTTT.

This clonotype was observed a few times. This chain uses TRBV6-1 with TRBJ2-7; D is possibly TRBD1 or TRBD2 (6 bases each). Germline V gene sequence: CDR1 MNHNS, CDR2 SASEGT. The CDR3 loop spans 15 amino acids. V was clipped by 2 bases and J by 0 bases, with 11 bases between them. The CDR3 DNA reads TGTGCCAGCAGTGAATGGAGGGGGAGCTCCTACGAGCAGTACGTC. It translates to CASSEWRGSSYEQYV.

The gene calls are TRBV20-1 and TRBJ2-3, with 11 bases aligning to TRBD2. CDR1 and CDR2 from the germline V gene are DFQATT and SNEGSKA (reference sequence). The CDR3 loop spans 16 amino acids. V lost 6 bases to trimming and J lost 5 bases; unmatched junction nucleotides: 13. Here the CDR3 DNA reads TGCAGTGCCGGCCGGCTTAGCGGGGGGGCGGTAGATACGCAGTATTTT. Translating it yields CSAGRLSGGAVDTQYF.

The chain combines TRBV5-4 with TRBJ2-5, with a possible D match to TRBD2 (5 bases). V was pared by 2 bases and J by 2 bases, with 16 bases between. The CDR3 length is 16 residues. CDR1 and CDR2 (germline): SGHNT, YYREEE (reference sequence). CDR3 in amino acids: CASSLGITRRQETQYF. CDR3 bases: TGTGCCAGCAGCTTAGGGATTACTAGGAGGCAAGAGACCCAGTACTTC.

The rearrangement joins TRBV27 to TRBJ2-3, with TRBD2 matching over 9 bases. Losses at the gene ends were 7 bases for V and 10 bases for J; bases not matched to a gene: 12. This CDR3 has 14 residues. In germline, CDR1 is MNHEY, CDR2 SMNVEV (reference sequence). CDR3 sequence reads: CASTLPAGGLPQYF. The CDR3 DNA is TGTGCCAGCACCCTCCCCGCGGGGGGGCTTCCGCAGTATTTT.

DNA of the CDR3: TGTGCCAGCAGTCTCCTCAGGGGCTCTTCACCCCTCCACTTT. The encoded protein is CASSLLRGSSPLHF. The chain combines TRBV6-2 or TRBV6-3 with TRBJ1-6; D is possibly TRBD1 (6 bases). This CDR3 contains 14 residues. Germline CDR1 reads MNHEY; CDR2 reads SVGEGT. Trimming removed 5 bases from V and 9 bases from J, with 14 bases in between.

The chain recombines TRBV12-3 or TRBV12-4 with TRBJ2-7, with TRBD1 matching over 7 bases. With 5 bases clipped from V and 5 bases from J, the junction kept 15 bases outside the gene matches. This CDR3 comprises 16 residues. The CDR3 DNA reads TGTGCCAGCAGTCGTCGGACAGGACCCTCGTATCACGAGCAGTACTTC. It yields the protein CASSRRTGPSYHEQYF.

This chain uses TRBV7-9 with TRBJ1-2; TRBD1 is a possible D gene (6 bases). Between the trimmed V and J ends, which lost 3 bases and 1 base, there was a span of 15 bases. The CDR3 sequence is 16 residues long. Per the germline V gene, CDR1 is SEHNR and CDR2 is FQNEAQ (reference sequence). Here the CDR3 reads CASSLGSGAFNYGYTF. For the CDR3, the DNA is TGTGCCAGCAGCTTGGGATCGGGGGCATTTAACTATGGCTACACCTTC.

This rearrangement joins TRBV7-9 to TRBJ2-2; D gene unclear. Deletions cut 6 bases from V and 0 bases from J, with 8 bases between. The CDR3 is made up of 14 amino acids. Germline CDR1 SEHNR, CDR2 FQNEAQ (reference sequence). In DNA form, the CDR3 reads TGTGCCAGCAGTCTCCTGGCGAACACCGGGGAGCTGTTTTTT. As protein: CASSLLANTGELFF.

The sample holds a few counts of this clonotype. This chain connects TRBV7-2 to TRBJ2-1, with TRBD2 identical over 8 bases. The germline CDR1 and CDR2 sequences are SGHTA and FQGNSA. The CDR3 contains 15 residues. The J segment lost 9 bases and the V segment lost 5 bases, leaving 12 bases of the junction unmatched. CDR3 sequence: CASSHGGAILSEQFF. CDR3 nucleotides: TGTGCCAGCAGCCACGGGGGGGCCATCCTCAGTGAGCAGTTCTTC.

This chain uses TRBV2 with TRBJ2-1; TRBD2 is a possible D gene (5 bases). Trimming took 1 base from V and 0 from J, leaving 13 bases between them. Germline V CDR1 and CDR2: SNHLY, FYNNEI. The CDR3 spans 17 residues. DNA for the CDR3: TGTGCCAGCAGTGAAGGCCCGGTGGGGAGCTCCTACAATGAGCAGTTCTTC. Residues: CASSEGPVGSSYNEQFF.

The chain employs TRBV28 and TRBJ2-3; tentatively, D is TRBD1 or TRBD2 (5 bases each). This CDR3 contains 15 residues. Trimming cost V 7 bases and J 1 base, with 15 bases left between them. Germline V gene sequence: CDR1 MDHEN, CDR2 SYDVKM. The CDR3 region is CASKSGASGTDTQYF. The CDR3 coding sequence is TGTGCCAGCAAATCCGGGGCCTCAGGCACAGATACGCAGTATTTT. Looking up the rest from reference TRBV28 and TRBJ2-3 gives the full variable domain: DVKVTQSSRYLVKRTGEKVFLECVQDMDHENMFWYRQDPGLGLRLIYFSYDVKMKEKGDIPEGYSVSREKKERFSLILESASTNQTSMYLCASKSGASGTDTQYFGPGTRLTVL.

This clonotype was counted a few times. V is TRBV28 and J is TRBJ2-7, with TRBD2 matching 8 bases. The germline V gene has CDR1 MDHEN and CDR2 SYDVKM. J gave up 0 bases and V 6 bases, and 7 bases lay outside the gene matches. The CDR3 extends over 15 amino acids. Here the CDR3 reads CASRLTSGFSYEQYF. The CDR3, as DNA: TGTGCCAGCAGACTTACTAGCGGCTTCTCCTACGAGCAGTACTTC.

The rearrangement uses TRBV28 and TRBJ2-7; 10 nucleotides align to TRBD2. CDR3 length equals 15 residues. The junction had 10 bases not matched to a gene; V was cut back by 6 bases and J by 5 bases. Germline values: CDR1 MDHEN, CDR2 SYDVKM. CDR3 sequence (DNA): TGTGCCAGCAGAGGACTAGCGGCCCCCGGGAACGAGCAGTACGTC. It yields the protein CASRGLAAPGNEQYV.